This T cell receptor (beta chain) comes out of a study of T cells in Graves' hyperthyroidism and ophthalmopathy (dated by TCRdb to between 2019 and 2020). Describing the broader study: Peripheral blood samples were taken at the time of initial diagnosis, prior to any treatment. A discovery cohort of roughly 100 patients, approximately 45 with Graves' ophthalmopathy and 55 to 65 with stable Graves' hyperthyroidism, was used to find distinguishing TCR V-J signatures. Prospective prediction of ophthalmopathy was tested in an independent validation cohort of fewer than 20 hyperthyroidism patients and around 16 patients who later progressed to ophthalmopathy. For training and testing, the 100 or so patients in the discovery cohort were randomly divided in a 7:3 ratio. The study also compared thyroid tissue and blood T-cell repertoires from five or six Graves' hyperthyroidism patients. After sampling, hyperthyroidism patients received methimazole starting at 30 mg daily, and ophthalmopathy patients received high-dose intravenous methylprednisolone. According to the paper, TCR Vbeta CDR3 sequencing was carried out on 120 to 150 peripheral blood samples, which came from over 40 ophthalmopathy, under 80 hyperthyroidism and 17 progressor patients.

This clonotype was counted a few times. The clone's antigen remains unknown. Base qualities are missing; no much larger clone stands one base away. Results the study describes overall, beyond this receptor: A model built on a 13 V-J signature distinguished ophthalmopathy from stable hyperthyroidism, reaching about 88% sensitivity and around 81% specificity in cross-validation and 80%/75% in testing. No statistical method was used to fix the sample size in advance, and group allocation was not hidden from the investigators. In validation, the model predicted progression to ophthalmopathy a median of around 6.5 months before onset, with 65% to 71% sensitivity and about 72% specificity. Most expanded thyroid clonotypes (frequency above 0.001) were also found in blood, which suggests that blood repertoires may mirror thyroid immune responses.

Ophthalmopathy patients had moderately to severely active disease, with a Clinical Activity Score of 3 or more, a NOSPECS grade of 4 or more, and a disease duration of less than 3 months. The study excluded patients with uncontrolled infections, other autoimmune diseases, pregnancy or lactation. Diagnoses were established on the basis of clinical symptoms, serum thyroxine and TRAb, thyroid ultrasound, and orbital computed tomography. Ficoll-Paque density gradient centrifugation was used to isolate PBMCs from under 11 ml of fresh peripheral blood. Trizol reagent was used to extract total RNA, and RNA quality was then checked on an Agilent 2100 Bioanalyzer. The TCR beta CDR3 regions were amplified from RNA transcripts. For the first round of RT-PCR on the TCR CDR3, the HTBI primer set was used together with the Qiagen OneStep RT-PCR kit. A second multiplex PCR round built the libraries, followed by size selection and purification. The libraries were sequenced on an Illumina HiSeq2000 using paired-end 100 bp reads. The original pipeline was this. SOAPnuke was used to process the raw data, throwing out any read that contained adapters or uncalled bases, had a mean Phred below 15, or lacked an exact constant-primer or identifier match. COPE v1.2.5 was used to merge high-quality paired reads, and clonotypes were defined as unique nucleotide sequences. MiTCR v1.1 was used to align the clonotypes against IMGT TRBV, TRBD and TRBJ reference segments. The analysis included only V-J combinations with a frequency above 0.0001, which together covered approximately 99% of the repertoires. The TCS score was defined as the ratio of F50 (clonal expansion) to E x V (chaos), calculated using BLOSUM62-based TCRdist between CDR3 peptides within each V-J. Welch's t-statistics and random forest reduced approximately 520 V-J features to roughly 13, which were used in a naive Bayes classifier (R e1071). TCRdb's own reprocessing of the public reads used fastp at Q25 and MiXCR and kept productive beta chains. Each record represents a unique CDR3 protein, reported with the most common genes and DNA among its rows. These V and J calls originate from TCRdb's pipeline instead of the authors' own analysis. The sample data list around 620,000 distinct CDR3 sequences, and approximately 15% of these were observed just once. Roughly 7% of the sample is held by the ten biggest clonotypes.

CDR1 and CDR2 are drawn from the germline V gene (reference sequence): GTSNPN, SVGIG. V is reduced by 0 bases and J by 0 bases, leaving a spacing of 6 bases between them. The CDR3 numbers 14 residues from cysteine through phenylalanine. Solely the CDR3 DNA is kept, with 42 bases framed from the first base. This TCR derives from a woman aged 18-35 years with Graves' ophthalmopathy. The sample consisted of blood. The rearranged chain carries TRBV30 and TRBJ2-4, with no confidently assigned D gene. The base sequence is TGTGCCTGGAGTGTGTTCCGAGCCAAAAACATTCAGTACTTC. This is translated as CAWSVFRAKNIQYF.